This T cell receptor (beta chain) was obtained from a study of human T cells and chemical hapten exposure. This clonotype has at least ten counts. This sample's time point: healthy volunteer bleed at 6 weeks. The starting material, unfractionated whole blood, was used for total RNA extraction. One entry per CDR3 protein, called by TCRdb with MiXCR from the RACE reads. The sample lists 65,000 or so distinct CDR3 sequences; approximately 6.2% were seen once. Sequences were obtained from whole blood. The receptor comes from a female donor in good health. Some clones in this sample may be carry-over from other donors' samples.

CDR3 DNA: TGTGCCAGCAGCTTAGGGCGCGGAGGAAACACCATATATTTT. Translation: CASSLGRGGNTIYF. The chain recombines TRBV7-8 with TRBJ1-3, with D hard to call. CDR1 and CDR2 from the germline V gene are SGHVS and FQNEAQ. V lost 1 base to trimming and J lost 4 bases, with 8 bases between them. CDR3 length equals 14 residues.